The 14 T cell receptor beta chains below were found in one sample sequenced in a study of regulatory T cells in long-lasting Graves disease. Stated time point: persistent/refractory GD, antithyroid drugs over 5 years with positive TRAb. The TCR library was prepared using RNA isolated from PBMCs. Arm-PCR of CDR3 regions and iRepertoire HTBI primers were the basis on which TCR beta libraries were built. TCRdb processed the multiplex PCR reads anew with MiXCR; each CDR3 protein has one entry. The data contain about 660,000 distinct CDR3 sequences, 25% to 35% of them seen just once; the ten biggest clones take up under 55%. Specimen: peripheral blood mononuclear cells (PBMCs), collected when the disease was refractory, from a patient treated with antithyroid drugs. These receptor sequences come from a female donor with Graves disease.

V is TRBV5-1 and J is TRBJ2-1, with 11 positions matching TRBD2. The CDR3 length is 14 residues. The junction had 9 bases not matched to a gene; V was cut back by 5 bases and J by 11 bases. Germline CDR1 is SGHRS and CDR2 is YFSETQ. The CDR3 bases are TGCGCCAGCAGTAGCGGGACTAGCGGTGTTCAGCAGTTCTTC. It specifies CASSSGTSGVQQFF.

Many counts were recorded for this clonotype. This chain links TRBV11-2 with TRBJ2-7; either TRBD1 or TRBD2 may supply D (5 bases each). This CDR3 has 15 residues. The germline CDR1 and CDR2 sequences are SGHAT and FQNNGV. V was shortened by 5 bases and J by 5 bases, with 19 bases between the two germline ends. This chain's CDR3 is CASSPGTVVSHEQYF. DNA of the CDR3: TGTGCCAGCAGCCCTGGGACGGTGGTTAGCCACGAGCAGTACTTC.

A few counts support this clonotype. This CDR3 reads CASSRPGGANTAQPQHF. DNA for the CDR3: TGTGCCAGCAGCCGACCGGGGGGCGCTAATACTGCCCAGCCCCAGCATTTT. V and J are TRBV28 and TRBJ1-5; possible D gene TRBD1, 6 bases. The CDR3 runs 17 residues. In germline, CDR1 is MDHEN, CDR2 SYDVKM. V was trimmed by 6 bases and J by 7 bases, leaving 25 bases between them.

The V and J genes are TRBV3-1 and TRBJ2-7; D might be TRBD2 (5 bases). The CDR3 spans 16 residues. Germline CDR1 and CDR2: LGHDT and YNNKEL (reference sequence). The V end was cut by 1 base, the J end by 2 bases, with 15 bases between. As DNA, the CDR3 is TGTGCCAGCAGCCAAGGCCAACTAGTGCGGACCTACGAGCAGTACTTC. This translates into CASSQGQLVRTYEQYF.

The CDR3 region has the DNA TGCAGCGTTCGCCGGGACAGGGACCACGAGCAGTACTTC. It specifies CSVRRDRDHEQYF. This chain connects TRBV29-1 to TRBJ2-7, with TRBD1 matching 9 bases. The germline V gene has CDR1 SQVTM and CDR2 ANQGSEA. The ends lost 5 bases at V and 5 bases at J; junction bases unmatched: 7. The CDR3 has 13 amino acids.

This clonotype was seen ten or more times. The chain couples TRBV12-3 or TRBV12-4 to TRBJ1-2, with D unclear. This CDR3 is built from 12 residues. The ends were cut back, 2 bases at V and 2 bases at J, with 3 bases in the middle. The CDR3 spells CASSLYNYGYTF. Here the CDR3 DNA reads TGTGCCAGCAGTTTATACAACTATGGCTACACCTTC.

This rearrangement joins TRBV11-2 to TRBJ2-5; 16 nucleotides align to TRBD2. The germline V gene encodes CDR1 SGHAT and CDR2 FQNNGV. The V and J ends lost 5 bases and 7 bases, in that order; junction bases with no gene match: 10. The CDR3 contains 17 residues. The CDR3 here is CASSPGTSGRARATQYF. The CDR3 nucleotides are TGTGCCAGCAGCCCGGGGACTAGCGGGAGGGCCCGGGCGACCCAGTACTTC.

A few counts support this clonotype. The rearrangement uses TRBV19 and TRBJ1-1; no reliable D call. This CDR3 spans 13 amino acids. Trimming stripped 6 bases from V and 5 bases from J, with 13 bases between. The germline V gene encodes CDR1 LNHDA and CDR2 SQIVND (reference sequence). The CDR3 protein is CASSLPPETEAFF. In DNA form, the CDR3 reads TGTGCCAGTAGCCTTCCTCCGGAAACTGAAGCTTTCTTT.

Many counts were recorded for this clonotype. The V and J genes are TRBV20-1 and TRBJ1-2, with a tentative D call TRBD1 (6 bases). The length of the CDR3 is 11 residues. V was cut by 6 bases and J by 3 bases, with 8 bases left in between. Looked up from germline, CDR1 is DFQATT and CDR2 is SNEGSKA (reference sequence). In nucleotides, the CDR3 is TGCAGTGCCCGACAGGACTATGGCTACACCTTC. Amino acid sequence: CSARQDYGYTF.

The chain uses TRBV30 and TRBJ1-4; 8 nucleotides align to TRBD1. CDR3 length: 17 amino acids. The germline V gene has CDR1 GTSNPN and CDR2 SVGIG (reference sequence). The ends lost 0 bases at V and 0 bases at J; junction bases unmatched: 6. The CDR3 sequence: CAWSVGTGYTTNEKLFF. The DNA for the CDR3 is TGTGCCTGGAGTGTCGGGACAGGCTATACAACTAATGAAAAACTGTTTTTT.

This sequence joins TRBV6-1 and TRBJ2-5, with a possible D match to TRBD1 (5 bases). The CDR3 runs to 15 residues. V gave up 1 base and J gave up 6 bases, with 15 bases separating them. CDR1 and CDR2 from the germline V gene are MNHNS and SASEGT. The CDR3 here is CASSEVWRSGKTQYF. The CDR3, as DNA: TGTGCCAGCAGTGAAGTCTGGCGGTCAGGGAAGACCCAGTACTTC.

The V gene is TRBV12-3 or TRBV12-4, the J gene TRBJ2-5; 15 bases map to TRBD2. The CDR3 is 20 amino acids. Trimming at V came to 5 bases and at J to 1 base, leaving 14 bases not matched to a gene. CDR3 sequence: CASSRSPGLAGGEGQETQYF. The CDR3 nucleotides are TGTGCCAGCAGTCGAAGCCCGGGACTAGCGGGAGGAGAGGGCCAAGAGACCCAGTACTTC.

The chain recombines TRBV20-1 with TRBJ1-3, with D tentatively TRBD1 (6 bases). V lost 6 bases and J lost 4, with 13 bases in between. The CDR3 is 13 amino acids. In germline, CDR1 is DFQATT, CDR2 SNEGSKA (reference sequence). Here the CDR3 reads CSAMGTTGNTIYF. DNA of the CDR3: TGCAGTGCAATGGGGACAACCGGAAACACCATATATTTT.

The genes are TRBV9 and TRBJ1-5; the D gene is possibly TRBD1 (6 bases). Germline CDR1 and CDR2: SGDLS and YYNGEE. With 0 bases removed from V and 4 bases from J, the gap between germline ends came to 11 bases. The length of the CDR3 is 15 residues. This chain's CDR3 is CASSVDGGLNQPQHF. DNA of the CDR3: TGTGCCAGCAGCGTAGATGGGGGCTTGAATCAGCCCCAGCATTTT.